The clone carrying this TCR beta chain has at least ten counts. CDR3 length: 15 amino acids. V was shortened by 1 base and J by 2 bases, with 11 bases between the two germline ends. The germline V gene encodes CDR1 SEHNR and CDR2 FQNEAQ (reference sequence). Using unique molecular identifiers, the investigators prepared the TCRbeta library. MiXCR, run by TCRdb on the PCR reads, gives a single entry per CDR3 protein. The repertoire consists of around 200,000 distinct CDR3 sequences, with roughly 10% occurring once and the leading ten covering approximately 6.2%. This sample stems from a study of T-cell reconstitution after alpha-beta-depleted transplantation in children.

This TCR was sampled from a human donor who donated a stem cell graft to a child with acute lymphoblastic leukemia. The chain combines TRBV7-9 with TRBJ1-2; weak D call: TRBD1 (6 bases). The sample was PBMCs from the stem cell graft donor, taken from the stem cell graft. The CDR3 loop is CASSLDEGVNYGYTF. The CDR3 DNA follows: TGTGCCAGCAGCTTAGATGAGGGGGTGAACTATGGCTACACCTTC.